The 20 T cell receptor beta chains reported below all come from one sample, sequenced in a study of T cell changes during pregnancy in multiple sclerosis. Assay used: immunoSEQ multiplex PCR; TCRdb lists only in-frame clones, some missing. Here the sample spans around 100,000 clones, approximately 90% being singletons. This specimen consisted of peripheral blood, obtained after pregnancy. These receptors all stem from a female donor with multiple sclerosis, enrolled in a pregnancy study.

Written as DNA, the CDR3 is TGTGCCAGCAGCAGAGGGGGCGCAGATCAGCCCCAGCATTTT. Its protein product is CASSRGGADQPQHF. The chain uses TRBV7-8 and TRBJ1-5; the match to TRBD1 covers 7 bases. The CDR3 loop spans 14 amino acids. Germline V gene data show CDR1 as SGHVS and CDR2 as FQNEAQ. V dropped 5 bases and J dropped 5; count of bases not matched to a gene: 6.

This rearrangement joins TRBV5-6 to TRBJ1-4; the D is unclear. CDR3 length: 14 amino acids. V lost 0 bases and J 8 bases, leaving 11 bases between the germline ends. Germline loops: CDR1 SGHDT, CDR2 YYEEEE. The DNA of the CDR3 is TGTGCCAGCAGCTTGGGAGGATCAACGGAAAAACTGTTTTTT. Protein: CASSLGGSTEKLFF.

The V gene is TRBV6-1, the J gene TRBJ2-7; D uncertain. V shed 0 bases and J shed 2 bases, with 8 bases lying between them. The CDR3 sequence is 14 residues long. Germline V gene data show CDR1 as MNHNS and CDR2 as SASEGT. This CDR3 is CASSEARVTYEQYF. Here the CDR3 DNA reads TGTGCCAGCAGTGAAGCTCGGGTAACCTACGAGCAGTACTTC.

V usage is TRBV11-2 and J usage is TRBJ2-2; 13 nucleotides align to TRBD2. The germline CDR1 and CDR2 sequences are SGHAT and FQNNGV. The trim removed 6 bases at V and 1 base at J, leaving 5 bases unmatched. The CDR3 consists of 17 residues. CDR3 protein: CASRRTSGSGNTGELFF. As DNA, the CDR3 is TGTGCCAGCAGGCGGACTAGCGGGAGCGGGAACACCGGGGAGCTGTTTTTT.

This clone was seen only once. The rearrangement links TRBV30 to TRBJ2-6; D remains ambiguous. Germline CDR1 GTSNPN, CDR2 SVGIG (reference sequence). The CDR3 length is 14 residues. Trimming took 5 bases from V and 4 from J, leaving 12 bases between them. The chain's CDR3 is CAWVRSLGANVLTF. CDR3 DNA: TGTGCCTGGGTTAGAAGTCTGGGGGCCAACGTCCTGACTTTC.

This clone came up once. CDR3 nucleotides: TGTGCCTCCCTGATGGGGGGACTATCTGGAAACACCATATATTTT. This encodes CASLMGGLSGNTIYF. The chain uses TRBV30 and TRBJ1-3, with D possibly matching TRBD1 (5 bases). The CDR3 extends over 15 amino acids. V was trimmed by 7 bases and J by 1 base, leaving 17 bases between them. Germline CDR1 reads GTSNPN; CDR2 reads SVGIG (reference sequence). Supplemented by reference TRBV30 and TRBJ1-3, the full variable domain reads SQTIHQWPATLVQPVGSPLSLECTVEGTSNPNLYWYRQAAGRGLQLLFYSVGIGQISSEVPQNLSASRPQDRQFILSSKKLLLSDSGFYLCASLMGGLSGNTIYFGEGSWLTVV.

This chain uses TRBV6-5 with TRBJ1-3; unclear D gene. The germline gives CDR1 MNHEY, CDR2 SVGAGI. The V end lost 2 bases, the J end lost 4 bases, and 9 bases lay between the germline ends. There are 14 residues in the CDR3. CDR3 loop: CASSYDSRGNTIYF. The CDR3 nucleotides read TGTGCCAGCAGTTACGACTCCCGGGGAAACACCATATATTTT.

The chain is built from TRBV7-2 and TRBJ1-5; 7 bases map to TRBD1. The CDR3 has 14 residues. V lost 5 bases and J lost 6; bases outside the gene matches: 7. Per germline, CDR1 SGHTA and CDR2 FQGNSA. As DNA, the CDR3 is TGTGCCAGCAGCCCCCGGCAGGGGGGTCAGCCCCAGCATTTT. Its protein product is CASSPRQGGQPQHF.

This clone was detected only a few times. V gene TRBV27 combines with J gene TRBJ1-4; perhaps TRBD1 as D (6 bases). CDR1 and CDR2 from the germline V gene are MNHEY and SMNVEV (reference sequence). V gave up 6 bases and J gave up 5 bases, with 10 bases separating them. The CDR3 spans 13 residues. The CDR3 sequence is CASSRGLNEKLFF. In nucleotides, the CDR3 is TGTGCCAGCAGCAGGGGATTGAATGAAAAACTGTTTTTT.

The chain combines TRBV7-3 with TRBJ2-7; 9 bases match TRBD1. The V segment lost 5 bases and the J segment 2 bases; nucleotides outside the gene matches: 4. There are 14 residues in the CDR3. CDR1 is SGHTA and CDR2 is FQGTGA in the germline V gene. CDR3 sequence (DNA): TGTGCCAGCAGCGAGGGACAGGGAGCCTACGAGCAGTACTTC. Translating it yields CASSEGQGAYEQYF.

This sequence joins TRBV2 and TRBJ2-3; 7 nucleotides align to TRBD1. Germline CDR1 and CDR2: SNHLY and FYNNEI. CDR3 length: 15 residues. V dropped 4 bases and J dropped 2; count of bases not matched to a gene: 6. The CDR3 nucleotides are TGTGCCAGCAGTGCCTCGGGACAGTACACAGATACGCAGTATTTT. Protein product: CASSASGQYTDTQYF. The complete variable domain, with remaining parts taken from reference TRBV2 and TRBJ2-3, reads EPEVTQTPSHQVTQMGQEVILRCVPISNHLYFYWYRQILGQKVEFLVSFYNNEISEKSEIFDDQFSVERPDGSNFTLKIRSTKLEDSAMYFCASSASGQYTDTQYFGPGTRLTVL.

This chain links TRBV9 with TRBJ2-1; D is uncertain. Germline values: CDR1 SGDLS, CDR2 YYNGEE. Deletions cut 0 bases from V and 1 base from J, with 5 bases between. CDR3 length: 14 residues. CDR3 sequence (DNA): TGTGCCAGCAGCGTAGGCGGTTCCTACAATGAGCAGTTCTTC. Protein product: CASSVGGSYNEQFF.

V is TRBV5-4 and J is TRBJ1-2; D might be TRBD1 (6 bases). The CDR3 sequence is 15 residues long. Germline-derived CDR1 and CDR2 are SGHNT and YYREEE (reference sequence). V lost 4 bases and J lost 4, with 17 bases in between. As DNA, the CDR3 is TGTGCCAGCAGCGGGGACAATAGGCCTTTCTATGGCTACACCTTC. Amino acids: CASSGDNRPFYGYTF.

The CDR3: CASSSMRSDTEAFF. The CDR3 DNA is TGTGCCAGCAGTTCGATGAGGTCAGACACTGAAGCTTTCTTT. The chain links TRBV2 to TRBJ1-1; no definite D call. The V and J ends lost 5 bases and 3 bases respectively, with 13 bases between them. CDR3 length: 14 amino acids. The germline gives CDR1 SNHLY, CDR2 FYNNEI.

The rearrangement links TRBV28 to TRBJ2-7; D perhaps matches TRBD2 (5 bases). This CDR3 comprises 16 residues. The V end was cut by 6 bases, the J end by 1 base, with 19 bases between. The germline CDR1 and CDR2 sequences are MDHEN and SYDVKM. In nucleotides, the CDR3 is TGTGCCAGCAGCTCCCTGAGGGTACCACTTTCCTACGAGCAGTACTTC. Translation gives CASSSLRVPLSYEQYF. Filled out from reference TRBV28 and TRBJ2-7, the complete variable domain reads DVKVTQSSRYLVKRTGEKVFLECVQDMDHENMFWYRQDPGLGLRLIYFSYDVKMKEKGDIPEGYSVSREKKERFSLILESASTNQTSMYLCASSSLRVPLSYEQYFGPGTRLTVT.

The chain recombines TRBV5-1 with TRBJ2-7; 9 positions agree with TRBD1. Germline CDR1 and CDR2: SGHRS and YFSETQ. The CDR3 is 15 amino acids. Trimming cost V 4 bases and J 6 bases; bases outside gene matches: 11. The CDR3 DNA is TGCGCCAGCAGCCTCCCCTGGGACAGGGTACTCGAGCAGTACTTC. Its translation is CASSLPWDRVLEQYF.

This clone was recorded once. The rearrangement links TRBV4-1 to TRBJ1-1; unclear D gene. Germline V gives CDR1 MGHRA, CDR2 YSYEKL. With 0 bases removed from V and 9 bases from J, the gap between germline ends came to 20 bases. The CDR3 has 16 residues. CDR3 sequence: CASSQDRETAAVQAFF. DNA of the CDR3: TGCGCCAGCAGCCAAGATAGGGAGACTGCGGCTGTACAAGCTTTCTTT.

J is TRBJ2-1 and V is TRBV7-3; TRBD2 matches at 13 bases. In germline, CDR1 is SGHTA, CDR2 FQGTGA. The ends lost 5 bases at V and 4 bases at J; junction bases unmatched: 2. This CDR3 spans 15 amino acids. CDR3 sequence: CASSELAGGYNEQFF. The CDR3 DNA reads as TGTGCCAGCAGCGAACTAGCGGGGGGGTACAATGAGCAGTTCTTC.

This clone was counted once. V and J are TRBV28 and TRBJ1-2, with 9 nucleotides matching TRBD1. Trimming took 2 bases from V and 2 from J; bases not matched to a gene: 6. This CDR3 contains 16 residues. CDR1 and CDR2 (germline): MDHEN, SYDVKM. The CDR3 DNA sequence: TGTGCCAGCAGTTTAGTAGGGGGACAGGGCAACTATGGCTACACCTTC. Residues: CASSLVGGQGNYGYTF.

This clone was counted a single time. J is TRBJ2-1 and V is TRBV11-3; the match to TRBD2 covers 9 bases. Per germline, CDR1 SGHNT and CDR2 YENEEA. The CDR3 extends over 17 amino acids. J gave up 0 bases and V 5 bases, and 8 bases lay outside the gene matches. The CDR3 DNA reads as TGTGCCAGCAGCCCAAGGACTAGCGCTACCTCCTACAATGAGCAGTTCTTC. Protein product: CASSPRTSATSYNEQFF.